The T cell receptor (beta chain) under discussion was sequenced for a study of blood T cell repertoires in COVID-19. Using immunoSEQ multiplex PCR, the repertoire was profiled, and TCRdb retains in-frame clones only, with some absent. The sample includes under 300,000 clones, roughly 80% seen only once; the top ten take roughly 4.9%. Sequenced input: peripheral blood. This receptor was obtained from a woman aged 80 or over with active or convalescent COVID-19.

The CDR3: CASSITNTGGWQYF. The CDR3 DNA sequence: TGTGCCAGTAGTATAACTAACACGGGAGGTTGGCAGTATTTT. The gene calls are TRBV19 and TRBJ2-3, with TRBD2 matching 7 bases. The J segment lost 11 bases and the V segment lost 2 bases, leaving 10 bases of the junction unmatched. Germline CDR1 LNHDA, CDR2 SQIVND (reference sequence). The CDR3 runs to 14 residues.